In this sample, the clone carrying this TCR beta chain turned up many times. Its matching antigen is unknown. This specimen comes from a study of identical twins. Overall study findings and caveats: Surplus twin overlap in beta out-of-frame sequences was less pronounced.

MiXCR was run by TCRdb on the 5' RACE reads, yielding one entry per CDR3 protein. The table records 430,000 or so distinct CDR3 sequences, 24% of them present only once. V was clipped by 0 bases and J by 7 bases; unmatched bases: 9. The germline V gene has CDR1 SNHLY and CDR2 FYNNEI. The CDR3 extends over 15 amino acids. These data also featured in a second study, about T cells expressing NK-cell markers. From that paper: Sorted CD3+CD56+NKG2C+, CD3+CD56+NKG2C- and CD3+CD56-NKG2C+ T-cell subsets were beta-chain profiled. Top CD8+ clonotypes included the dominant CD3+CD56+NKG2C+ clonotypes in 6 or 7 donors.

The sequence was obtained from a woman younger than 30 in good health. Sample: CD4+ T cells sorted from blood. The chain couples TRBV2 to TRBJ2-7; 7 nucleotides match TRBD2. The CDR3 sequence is CASSEALRGSVEQYF. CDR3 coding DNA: TGTGCCAGCAGTGAAGCGCTACGCGGGAGTGTTGAGCAGTACTTC.